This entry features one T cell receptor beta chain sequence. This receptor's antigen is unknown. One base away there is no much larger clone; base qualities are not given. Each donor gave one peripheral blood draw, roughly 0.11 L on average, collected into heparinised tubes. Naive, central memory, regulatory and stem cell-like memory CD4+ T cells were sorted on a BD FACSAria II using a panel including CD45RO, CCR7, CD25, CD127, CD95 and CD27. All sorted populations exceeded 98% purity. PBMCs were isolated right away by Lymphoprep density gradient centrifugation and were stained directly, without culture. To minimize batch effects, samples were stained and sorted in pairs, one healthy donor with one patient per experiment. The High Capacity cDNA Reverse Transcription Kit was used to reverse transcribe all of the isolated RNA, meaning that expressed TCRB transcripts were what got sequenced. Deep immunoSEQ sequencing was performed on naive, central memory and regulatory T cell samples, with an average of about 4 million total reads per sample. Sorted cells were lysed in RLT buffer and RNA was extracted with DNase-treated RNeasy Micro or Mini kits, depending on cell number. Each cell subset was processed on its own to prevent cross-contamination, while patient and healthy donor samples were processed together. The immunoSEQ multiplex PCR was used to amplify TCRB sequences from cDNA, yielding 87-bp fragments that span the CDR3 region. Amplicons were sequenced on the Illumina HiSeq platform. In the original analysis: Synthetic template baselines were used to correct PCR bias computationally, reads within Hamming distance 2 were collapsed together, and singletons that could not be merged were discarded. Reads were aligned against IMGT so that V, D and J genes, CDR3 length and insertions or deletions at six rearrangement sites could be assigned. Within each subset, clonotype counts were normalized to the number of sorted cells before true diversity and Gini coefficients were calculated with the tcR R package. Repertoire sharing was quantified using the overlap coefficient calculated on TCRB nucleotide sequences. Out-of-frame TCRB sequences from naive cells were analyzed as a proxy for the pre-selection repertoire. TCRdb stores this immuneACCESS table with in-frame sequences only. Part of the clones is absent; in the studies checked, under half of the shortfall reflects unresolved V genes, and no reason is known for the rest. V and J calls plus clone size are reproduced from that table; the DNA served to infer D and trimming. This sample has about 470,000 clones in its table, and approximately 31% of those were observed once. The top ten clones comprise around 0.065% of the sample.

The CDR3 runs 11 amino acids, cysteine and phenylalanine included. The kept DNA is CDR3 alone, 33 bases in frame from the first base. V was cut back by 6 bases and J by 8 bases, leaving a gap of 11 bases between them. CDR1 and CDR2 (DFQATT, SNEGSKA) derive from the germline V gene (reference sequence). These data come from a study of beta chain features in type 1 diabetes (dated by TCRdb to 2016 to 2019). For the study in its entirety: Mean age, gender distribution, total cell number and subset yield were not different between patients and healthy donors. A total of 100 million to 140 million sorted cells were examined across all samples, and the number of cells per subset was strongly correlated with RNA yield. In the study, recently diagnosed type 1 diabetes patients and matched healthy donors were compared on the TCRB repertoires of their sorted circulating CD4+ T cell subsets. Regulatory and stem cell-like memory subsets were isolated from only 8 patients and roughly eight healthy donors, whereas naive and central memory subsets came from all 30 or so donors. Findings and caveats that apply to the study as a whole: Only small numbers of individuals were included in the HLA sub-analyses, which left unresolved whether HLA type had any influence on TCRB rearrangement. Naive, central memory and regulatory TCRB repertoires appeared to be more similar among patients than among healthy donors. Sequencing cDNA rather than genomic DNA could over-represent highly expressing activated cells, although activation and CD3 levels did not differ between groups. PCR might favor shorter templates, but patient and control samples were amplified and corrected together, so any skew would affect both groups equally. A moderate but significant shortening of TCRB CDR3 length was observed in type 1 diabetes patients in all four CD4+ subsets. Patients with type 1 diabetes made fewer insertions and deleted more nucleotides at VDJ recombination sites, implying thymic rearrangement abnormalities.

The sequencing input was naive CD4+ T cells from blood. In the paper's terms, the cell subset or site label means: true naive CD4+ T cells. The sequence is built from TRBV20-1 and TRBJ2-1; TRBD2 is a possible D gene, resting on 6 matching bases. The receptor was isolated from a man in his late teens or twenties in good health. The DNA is TGCAGTGCCGGGGGATGGGATGAGCAGTTCTTC. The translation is CSAGGWDEQFF.